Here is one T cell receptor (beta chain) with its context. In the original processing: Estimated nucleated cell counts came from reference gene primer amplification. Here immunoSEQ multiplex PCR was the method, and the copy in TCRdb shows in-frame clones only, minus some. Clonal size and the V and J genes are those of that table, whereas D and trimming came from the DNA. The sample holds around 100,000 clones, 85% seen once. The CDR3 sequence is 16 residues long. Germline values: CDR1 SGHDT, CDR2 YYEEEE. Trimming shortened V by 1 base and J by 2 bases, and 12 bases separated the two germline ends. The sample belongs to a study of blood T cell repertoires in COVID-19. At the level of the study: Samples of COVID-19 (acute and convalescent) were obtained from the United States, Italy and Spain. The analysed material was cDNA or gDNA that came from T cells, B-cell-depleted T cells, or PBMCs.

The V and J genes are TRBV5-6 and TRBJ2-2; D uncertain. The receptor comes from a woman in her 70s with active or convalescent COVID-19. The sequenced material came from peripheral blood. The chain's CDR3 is CASSLFVRYNTGELFF. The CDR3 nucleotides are TGTGCCAGCAGCTTGTTTGTCAGATACAACACCGGGGAGCTGTTTTTT. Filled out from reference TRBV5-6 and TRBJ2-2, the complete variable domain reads DAGVTQSPTHLIKTRGQQVTLRCSPKSGHDTVSWYQQALGQGPQFIFQYYEEEERQRGNFPDRFSGHQFPNYSSELNVNALLLGDSALYLCASSLFVRYNTGELFFGEGSRLTVL.